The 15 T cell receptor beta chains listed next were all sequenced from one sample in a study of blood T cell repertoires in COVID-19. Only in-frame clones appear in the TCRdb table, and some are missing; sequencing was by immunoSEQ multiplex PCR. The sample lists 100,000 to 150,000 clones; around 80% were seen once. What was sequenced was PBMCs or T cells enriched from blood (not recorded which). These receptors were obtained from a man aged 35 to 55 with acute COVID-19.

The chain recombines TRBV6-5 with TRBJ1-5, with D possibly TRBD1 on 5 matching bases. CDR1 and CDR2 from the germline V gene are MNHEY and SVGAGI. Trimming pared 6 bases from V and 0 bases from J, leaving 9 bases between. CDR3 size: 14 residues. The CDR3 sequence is CASRTGSSNQPQHF. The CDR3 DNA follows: TGTGCCAGCAGAACAGGATCTAGCAATCAGCCCCAGCATTTT.

The CDR3 here is CASSTTGDSPLHF. In DNA form, the CDR3 reads TGTGCCAGCAGTACGACAGGAGATTCACCCCTCCACTTT. This chain connects TRBV28 to TRBJ1-6; D may be TRBD1 (6 bases). In germline, CDR1 is MDHEN, CDR2 SYDVKM. V lost 5 bases and J lost 8, with 10 bases in between. The CDR3 extends over 13 amino acids.

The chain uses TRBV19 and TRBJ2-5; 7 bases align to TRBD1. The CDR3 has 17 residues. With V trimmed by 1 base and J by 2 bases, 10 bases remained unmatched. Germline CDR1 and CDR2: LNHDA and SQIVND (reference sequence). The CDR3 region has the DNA TGTGCCAGTAGTATAGGGCAGGGGGTTTTGGGACAAGAGACCCAGTACTTC. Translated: CASSIGQGVLGQETQYF.

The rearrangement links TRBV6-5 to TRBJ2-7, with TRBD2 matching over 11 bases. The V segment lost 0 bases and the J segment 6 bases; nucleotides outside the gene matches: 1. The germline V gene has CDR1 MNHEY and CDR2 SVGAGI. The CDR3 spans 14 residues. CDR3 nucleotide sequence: TGTGCCAGCAGTTACTCTAGCGGGGGGGCCGAGCAGTACTTC. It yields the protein CASSYSSGGAEQYF.

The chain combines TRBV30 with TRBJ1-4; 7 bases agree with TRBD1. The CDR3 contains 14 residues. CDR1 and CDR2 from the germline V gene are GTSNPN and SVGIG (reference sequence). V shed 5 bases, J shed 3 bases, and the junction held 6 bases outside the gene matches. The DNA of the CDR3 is TGTGCCTGGCGACAGGGACGGGCTAATGAAAAACTGTTTTTT. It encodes CAWRQGRANEKLFF. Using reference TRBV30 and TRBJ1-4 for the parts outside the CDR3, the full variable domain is SQTIHQWPATLVQPVGSPLSLECTVEGTSNPNLYWYRQAAGRGLQLLFYSVGIGQISSEVPQNLSASRPQDRQFILSSKKLLLSDSGFYLCAWRQGRANEKLFFGSGTQLSVL.

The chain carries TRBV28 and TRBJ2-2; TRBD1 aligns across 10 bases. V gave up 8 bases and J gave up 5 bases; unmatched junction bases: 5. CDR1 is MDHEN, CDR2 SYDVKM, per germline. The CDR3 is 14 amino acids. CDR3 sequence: CASWTGGRTGELFF. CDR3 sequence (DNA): TGTGCCAGCTGGACAGGGGGTAGAACCGGGGAGCTGTTTTTT.

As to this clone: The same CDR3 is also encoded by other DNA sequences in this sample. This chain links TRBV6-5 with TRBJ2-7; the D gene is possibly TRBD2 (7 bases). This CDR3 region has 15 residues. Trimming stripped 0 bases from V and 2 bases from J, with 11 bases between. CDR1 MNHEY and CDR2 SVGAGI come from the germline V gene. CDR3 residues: CASSYSSGGPYEQYF. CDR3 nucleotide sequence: TGTGCCAGCAGTTACTCCTCCGGGGGGCCCTACGAGCAGTACTTC.

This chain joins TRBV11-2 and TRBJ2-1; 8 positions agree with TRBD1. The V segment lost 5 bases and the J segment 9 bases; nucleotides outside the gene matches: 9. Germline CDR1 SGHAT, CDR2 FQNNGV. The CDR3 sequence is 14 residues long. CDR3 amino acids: CASSPGGESSEQFF. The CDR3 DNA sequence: TGTGCCAGCAGCCCAGGGGGCGAGAGTAGTGAGCAGTTCTTC.

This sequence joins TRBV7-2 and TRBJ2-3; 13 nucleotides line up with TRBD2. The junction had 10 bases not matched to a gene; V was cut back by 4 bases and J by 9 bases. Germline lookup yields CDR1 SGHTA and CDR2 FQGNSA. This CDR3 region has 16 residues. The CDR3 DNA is TGTGCCAGCAGCTATCTCACTAGCGGGGGGGCCCGAACGCAGTATTTT. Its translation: CASSYLTSGGARTQYF.

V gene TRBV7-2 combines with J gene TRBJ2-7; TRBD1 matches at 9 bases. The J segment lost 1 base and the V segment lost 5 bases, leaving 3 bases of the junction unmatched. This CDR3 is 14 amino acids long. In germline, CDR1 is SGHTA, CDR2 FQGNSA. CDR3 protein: CASSIGQGSYEQYF. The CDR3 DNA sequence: TGTGCCAGCAGCATAGGACAGGGGTCCTACGAGCAGTACTTC.

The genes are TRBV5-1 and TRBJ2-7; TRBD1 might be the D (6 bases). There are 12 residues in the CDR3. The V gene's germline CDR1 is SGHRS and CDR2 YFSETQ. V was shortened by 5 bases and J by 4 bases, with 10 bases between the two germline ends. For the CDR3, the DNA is TGCGCCAGCAGGGACAGCAATTACGAGCAGTACTTC. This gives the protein CASRDSNYEQYF.

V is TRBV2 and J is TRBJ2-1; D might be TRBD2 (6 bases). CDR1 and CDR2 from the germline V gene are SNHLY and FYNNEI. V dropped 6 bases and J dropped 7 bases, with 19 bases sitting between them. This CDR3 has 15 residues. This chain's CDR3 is CASSPTPAEGNEQFF. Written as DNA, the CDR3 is TGTGCCAGCAGCCCTACCCCCGCGGAGGGGAATGAGCAGTTCTTC. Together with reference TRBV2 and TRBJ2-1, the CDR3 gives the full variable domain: EPEVTQTPSHQVTQMGQEVILRCVPISNHLYFYWYRQILGQKVEFLVSFYNNEISEKSEIFDDQFSVERPDGSNFTLKIRSTKLEDSAMYFCASSPTPAEGNEQFFGPGTRLTVL.

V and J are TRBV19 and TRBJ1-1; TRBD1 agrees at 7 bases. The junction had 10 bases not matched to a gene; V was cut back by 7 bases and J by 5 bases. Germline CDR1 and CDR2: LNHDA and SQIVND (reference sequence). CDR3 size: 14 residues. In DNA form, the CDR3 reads TGTGCCAGTACCCCAGACAGGGATTTTACTGAAGCTTTCTTT. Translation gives CASTPDRDFTEAFF.

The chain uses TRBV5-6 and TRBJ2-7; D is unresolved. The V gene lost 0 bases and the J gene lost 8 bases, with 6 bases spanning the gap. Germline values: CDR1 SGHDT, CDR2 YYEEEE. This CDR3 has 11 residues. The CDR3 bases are TGTGCCAGCAGCTTGGAAGCCCAGCAGTACTTC. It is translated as CASSLEAQQYF.

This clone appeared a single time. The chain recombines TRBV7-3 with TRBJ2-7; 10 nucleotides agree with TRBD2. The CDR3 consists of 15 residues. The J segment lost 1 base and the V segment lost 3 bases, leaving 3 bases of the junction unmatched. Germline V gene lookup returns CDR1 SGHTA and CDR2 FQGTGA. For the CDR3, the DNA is TGTGCCAGCAGCTTTAGCGGGGGGCTTTCCTACGAGCAGTACTTC. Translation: CASSFSGGLSYEQYF.